This T cell receptor beta chain was sequenced for a study of multiple sclerosis patients with progressive multifocal leukoencephalopathy. Study conclusions and caveats: Lower normalized Shannon entropy suggested reduced TRB diversity in most PML patients. The findings' link to JC virus versus immunocompromise remained uncertain.

Time point specified: time of PML onset. The T3 samples were drawn when PML began. The germline V gene encodes CDR1 MDHEN and CDR2 SYDVKM. This CDR3 is 14 amino acids long. With regard to this clone: Its cognate antigen is unknown. An end of the junction differs from the germline gene, which may be a read error. The sample carries other DNA sequences with the same CDR3.

Clones were sequenced by immunoSEQ multiplex PCR, and TCRdb holds only the in-frame ones, with some missing. The sample holds tens of thousands of clones, more than 80% seen once. The sample here was PBMCs, taken from a patient treated with natalizumab. The receptor's source is a woman in her twenties or thirties with progressive multifocal leukoencephalopathy. The genes are TRBV28 and TRBJ2-5, with D perhaps assigned TRBD1 or TRBD2 (6 bases each). The CDR3 here is CASSAGTHRETQYF. CDR3 nucleotide sequence: TGCGCCAGCAGTGCGGGGACACATAGGGAGACCCAGTACTTC.